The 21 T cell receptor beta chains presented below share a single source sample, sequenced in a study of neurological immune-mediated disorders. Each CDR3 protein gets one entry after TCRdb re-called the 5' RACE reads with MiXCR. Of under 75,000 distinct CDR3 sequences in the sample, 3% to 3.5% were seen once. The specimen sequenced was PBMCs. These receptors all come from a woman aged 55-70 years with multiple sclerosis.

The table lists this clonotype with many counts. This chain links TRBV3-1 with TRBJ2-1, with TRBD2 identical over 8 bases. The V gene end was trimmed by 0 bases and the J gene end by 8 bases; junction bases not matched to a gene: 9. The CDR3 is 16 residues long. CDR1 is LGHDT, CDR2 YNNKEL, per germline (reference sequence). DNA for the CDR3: TGTGCCAGCAGCCAAGAACTTACCGGACTAGCCCATGAGCAGTTCTTC. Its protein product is CASSQELTGLAHEQFF.

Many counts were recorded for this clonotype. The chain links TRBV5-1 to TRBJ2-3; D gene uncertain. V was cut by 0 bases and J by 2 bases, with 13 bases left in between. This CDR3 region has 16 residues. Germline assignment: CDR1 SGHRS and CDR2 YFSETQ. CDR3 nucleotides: TGCGCCAGCAGCTTGGCCGGGTGGGTTTACACAGATACGCAGTATTTT. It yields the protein CASSLAGWVYTDTQYF. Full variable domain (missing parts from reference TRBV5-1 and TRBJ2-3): KAGVTQTPRYLIKTRGQQVTLSCSPISGHRSVSWYQQTPGQGLQFLFEYFSETQRNKGNFPGRFSGRQFSNSRSEMNVSTLELGDSALYLCASSLAGWVYTDTQYFGPGTRLTVL.

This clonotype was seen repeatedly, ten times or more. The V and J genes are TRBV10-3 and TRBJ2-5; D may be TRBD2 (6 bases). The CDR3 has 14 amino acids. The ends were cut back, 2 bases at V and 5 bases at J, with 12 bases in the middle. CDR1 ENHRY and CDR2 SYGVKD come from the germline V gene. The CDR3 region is CAISEQLAGETQYF. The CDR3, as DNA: TGTGCCATCAGTGAGCAACTAGCTGGGGAGACCCAGTACTTC.

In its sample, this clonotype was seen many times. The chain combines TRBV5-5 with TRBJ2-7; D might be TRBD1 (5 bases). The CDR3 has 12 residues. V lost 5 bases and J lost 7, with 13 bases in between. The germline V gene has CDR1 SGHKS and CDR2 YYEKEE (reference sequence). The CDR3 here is CASRQGLGEQYF. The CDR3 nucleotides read TGTGCCAGCAGGCAGGGTTTGGGAGAGCAGTACTTC.

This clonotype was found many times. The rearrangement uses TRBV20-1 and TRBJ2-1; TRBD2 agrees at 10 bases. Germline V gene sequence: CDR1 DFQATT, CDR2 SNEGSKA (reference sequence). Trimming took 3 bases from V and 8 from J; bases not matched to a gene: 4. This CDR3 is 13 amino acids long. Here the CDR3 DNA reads TGCAGTGCTAGGAGCGGGGGGGGCGATGAGCAGTTCTTC. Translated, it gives CSARSGGGDEQFF.

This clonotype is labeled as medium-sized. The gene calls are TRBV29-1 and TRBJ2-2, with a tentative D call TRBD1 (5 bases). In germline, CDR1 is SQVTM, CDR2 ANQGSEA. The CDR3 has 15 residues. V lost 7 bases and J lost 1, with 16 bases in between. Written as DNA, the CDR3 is TGCAGCGCCCGAAGGGGAACTGGGAACACCGGGGAGCTGTTTTTT. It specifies CSARRGTGNTGELFF.

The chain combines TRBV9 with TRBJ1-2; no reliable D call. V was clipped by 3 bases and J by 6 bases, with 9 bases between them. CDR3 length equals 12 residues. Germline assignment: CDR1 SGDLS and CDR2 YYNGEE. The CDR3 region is CASSGFTDGYTF. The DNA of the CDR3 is TGTGCCAGCAGCGGGTTTACGGATGGCTACACCTTC.

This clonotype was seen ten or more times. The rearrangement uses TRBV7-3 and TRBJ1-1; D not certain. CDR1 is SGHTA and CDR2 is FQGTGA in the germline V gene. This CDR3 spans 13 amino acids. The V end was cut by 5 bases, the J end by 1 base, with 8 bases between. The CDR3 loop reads CASSQQANTEAFF. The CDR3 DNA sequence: TGTGCCAGCAGCCAACAAGCGAACACTGAAGCTTTCTTT.

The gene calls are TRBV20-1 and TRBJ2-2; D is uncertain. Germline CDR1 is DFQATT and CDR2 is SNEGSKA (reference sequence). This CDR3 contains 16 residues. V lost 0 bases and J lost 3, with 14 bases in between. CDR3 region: CSARDFRDSYTGELFF. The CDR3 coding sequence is TGCAGTGCTAGAGATTTCCGTGATAGCTACACCGGGGAGCTGTTTTTT.

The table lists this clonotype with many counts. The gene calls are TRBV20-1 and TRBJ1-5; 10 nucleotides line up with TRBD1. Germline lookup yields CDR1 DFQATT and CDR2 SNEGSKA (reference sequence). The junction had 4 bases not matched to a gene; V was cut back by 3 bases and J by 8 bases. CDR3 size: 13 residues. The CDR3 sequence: CSASTTGGEPQHF. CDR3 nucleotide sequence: TGCAGTGCTAGCACGACAGGGGGCGAGCCCCAGCATTTT.

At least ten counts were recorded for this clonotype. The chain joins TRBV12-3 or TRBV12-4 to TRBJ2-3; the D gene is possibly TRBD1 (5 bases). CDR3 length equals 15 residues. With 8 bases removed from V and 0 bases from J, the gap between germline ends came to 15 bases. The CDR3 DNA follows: TGTGCCAGCGCTCAAGGGGTGCTTAGCACAGATACGCAGTATTTT. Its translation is CASAQGVLSTDTQYF.

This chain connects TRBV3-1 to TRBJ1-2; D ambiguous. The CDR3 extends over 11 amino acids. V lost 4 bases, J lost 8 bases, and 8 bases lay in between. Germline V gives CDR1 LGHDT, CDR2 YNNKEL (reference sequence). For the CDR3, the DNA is TGTGCCAGCAGCCGGGGAGAGGGCTACACCTTC. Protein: CASSRGEGYTF.

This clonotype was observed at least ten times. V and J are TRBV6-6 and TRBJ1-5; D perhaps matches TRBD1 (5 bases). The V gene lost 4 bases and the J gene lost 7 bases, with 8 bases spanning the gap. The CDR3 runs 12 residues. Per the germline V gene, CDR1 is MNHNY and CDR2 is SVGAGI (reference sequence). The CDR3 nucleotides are TGTGCCAGCAGTTTCCAGGGCCAGCCCCAGCATTTT. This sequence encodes CASSFQGQPQHF.

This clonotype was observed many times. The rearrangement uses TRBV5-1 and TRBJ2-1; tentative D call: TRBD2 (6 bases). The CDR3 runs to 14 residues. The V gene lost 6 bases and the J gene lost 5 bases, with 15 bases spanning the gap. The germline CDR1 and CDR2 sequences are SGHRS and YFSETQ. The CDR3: CASTYPTSDNEQFF. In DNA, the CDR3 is TGCGCCAGCACCTATCCGACTAGTGACAATGAGCAGTTCTTC.

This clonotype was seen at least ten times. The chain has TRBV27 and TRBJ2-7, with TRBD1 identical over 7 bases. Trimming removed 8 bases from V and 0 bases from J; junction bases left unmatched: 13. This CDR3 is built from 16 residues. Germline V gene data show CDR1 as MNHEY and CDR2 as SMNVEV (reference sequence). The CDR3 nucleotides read TGTGCCAGCCGAGTAGGTTTAGGGACAGACTCCTACGAGCAGTACTTC. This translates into CASRVGLGTDSYEQYF.

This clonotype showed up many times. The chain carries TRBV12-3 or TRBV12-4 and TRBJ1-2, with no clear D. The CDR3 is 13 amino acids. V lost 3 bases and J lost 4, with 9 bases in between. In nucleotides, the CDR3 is TGTGCCAGCAGTTTTGGTCAGCTCTATGGCTACACCTTC. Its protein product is CASSFGQLYGYTF.

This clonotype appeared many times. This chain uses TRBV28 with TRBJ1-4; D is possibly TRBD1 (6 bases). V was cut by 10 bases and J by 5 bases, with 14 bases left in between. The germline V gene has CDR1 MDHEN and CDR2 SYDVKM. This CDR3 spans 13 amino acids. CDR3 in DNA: TGTGCCACTTACAGGGCCCCCAATGAAAAACTGTTTTTT. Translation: CATYRAPNEKLFF.

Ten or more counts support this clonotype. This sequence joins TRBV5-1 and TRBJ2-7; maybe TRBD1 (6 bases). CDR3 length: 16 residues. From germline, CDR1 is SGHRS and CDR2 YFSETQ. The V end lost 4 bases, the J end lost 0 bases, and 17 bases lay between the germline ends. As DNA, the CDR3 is TGCGCCAGCAGCCACGCAGGGGTAACGGGCTCCTACGAGCAGTACTTC. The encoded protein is CASSHAGVTGSYEQYF.

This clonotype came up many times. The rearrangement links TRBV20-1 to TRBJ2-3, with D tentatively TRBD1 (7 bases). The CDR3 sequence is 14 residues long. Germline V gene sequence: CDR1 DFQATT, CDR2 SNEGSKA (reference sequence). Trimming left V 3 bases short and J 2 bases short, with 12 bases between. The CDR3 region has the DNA TGCAGTGCTAGGGCAGGGGGGTCCACAGATACGCAGTATTTT. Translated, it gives CSARAGGSTDTQYF.

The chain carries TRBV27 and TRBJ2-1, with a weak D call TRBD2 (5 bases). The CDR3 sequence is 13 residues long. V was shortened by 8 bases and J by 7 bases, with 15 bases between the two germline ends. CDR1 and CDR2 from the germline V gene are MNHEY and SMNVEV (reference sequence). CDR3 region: CASSKLDQNEQFF. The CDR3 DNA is TGTGCCAGCTCGAAACTAGATCAGAATGAGCAGTTCTTC.

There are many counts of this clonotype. CDR3 amino acids: CASSLLPRRGSSVEQYF. CDR3 bases: TGTGCCAGCAGTTTATTACCCCGGAGAGGCTCTAGTGTAGAGCAGTACTTC. The chain joins TRBV28 to TRBJ2-7; D unclear. The ends were cut back, 1 base at V and 7 bases at J, with 23 bases in the middle. The germline V gene encodes CDR1 MDHEN and CDR2 SYDVKM. The CDR3 covers 17 residues.